This entry lists 11 T cell receptor beta chains sequenced from one sample in a study of OX40 agonist ivuxolimab in advanced cancers. The table came from immunoSEQ multiplex PCR; TCRdb's copy has only in-frame clones and leaves some out. The table shows tens of thousands of clones, with 80% to 90% occurring only once. Here the sequenced sample was CD4+ or CD8+ T cells sorted from blood, taken in a trial of the OX40 agonist ivuxolimab. These receptors were obtained from an adult with an advanced solid tumor such as melanoma, head and neck, liver or kidney cancer.

This chain joins TRBV4-1 and TRBJ2-5, with D tentatively TRBD2 (5 bases). With 0 bases removed from V and 4 bases from J, the gap between germline ends came to 9 bases. The CDR3 loop spans 14 amino acids. Germline V CDR1 and CDR2: MGHRA, YSYEKL. In DNA form, the CDR3 reads TGCGCCAGCAGCCAAGAAGGCGGGTCAGAGACCCAGTACTTC. Its translation: CASSQEGGSETQYF.

This clone was recorded once. The chain combines TRBV6-5 with TRBJ2-7, with TRBD1 identical over 8 bases. Germline CDR1 is MNHEY and CDR2 is SVGAGI. The junction had 11 bases not matched to a gene; V was cut back by 8 bases and J by 2 bases. The CDR3 sequence is 15 residues long. Here the CDR3 reads CASRQDRDWAYEQYF. The CDR3 region has the DNA TGTGCCAGCCGCCAGGACAGGGATTGGGCCTACGAGCAGTACTTC.

This sequence joins TRBV5-1 and TRBJ2-1; maybe TRBD2 (5 bases). Per the germline V gene, CDR1 is SGHRS and CDR2 is YFSETQ. The CDR3 sequence is 13 residues long. Trimming cost V 0 bases and J 6 bases, with 7 bases left between them. The CDR3 bases are TGCGCCAGCAGCTTGGTGACTACCAATGAGCAGTTCTTC. This encodes CASSLVTTNEQFF.

This chain connects TRBV30 to TRBJ1-1, with TRBD1 identical over 7 bases. The germline V gene encodes CDR1 GTSNPN and CDR2 SVGIG (reference sequence). The CDR3 has 13 residues. With 2 bases clipped from V and 11 bases from J, the junction kept 11 bases outside the gene matches. Written as DNA, the CDR3 is TGTGCCTGGAGTCCCCGTGACAGGGTGGAGGCTTTCTTT. As protein: CAWSPRDRVEAFF.

The chain couples TRBV10-3 to TRBJ2-7; TRBD2 matches at 13 bases. The CDR3 spans 17 residues. V was pared by 3 bases and J by 4 bases, with 9 bases of the junction left unmatched. Per the germline V gene, CDR1 is ENHRY and CDR2 is SYGVKD. The chain's CDR3 is CAISEGLAGEGPYEQYF. The CDR3 nucleotides read TGTGCCATCAGTGAAGGACTAGCGGGAGAGGGGCCTTACGAGCAGTACTTC.

V is TRBV7-2 and J is TRBJ1-4, with D unclear. Trimming shortened V by 1 base and J by 8 bases, and 5 bases separated the two germline ends. The CDR3 consists of 12 residues. Germline assignment: CDR1 SGHTA and CDR2 FQGNSA. In nucleotides, the CDR3 is TGTGCCAGCAGCTTAGGTGGGGAAAAACTGTTTTTT. Residues: CASSLGGEKLFF.

This clone was seen only once. V usage is TRBV19 and J usage is TRBJ2-1; the match to TRBD2 covers 9 bases. The ends lost 3 bases at V and 6 bases at J; junction bases unmatched: 9. This CDR3 has 16 residues. Germline V gene data show CDR1 as LNHDA and CDR2 as SQIVND (reference sequence). The CDR3 sequence: CASSILMAGGGNEQFF. CDR3 DNA: TGTGCCAGTAGTATTTTAATGGCGGGAGGGGGCAATGAGCAGTTCTTC. Supplemented by reference TRBV19 and TRBJ2-1, the full variable domain reads DGGITQSPKYLFRKEGQNVTLSCEQNLNHDAMYWYRQDPGQGLRLIYYSQIVNDFQKGDIAEGYSVSREKKESFPLTVTSAQKNPTAFYLCASSILMAGGGNEQFFGPGTRLTVL.

The chain uses TRBV27 and TRBJ1-2; D not certain. The CDR3 spans 14 residues. With 2 bases removed from V and 8 bases from J, the gap between germline ends came to 15 bases. In germline, CDR1 is MNHEY, CDR2 SMNVEV (reference sequence). The CDR3 coding sequence is TGTGCCAGCAGTTTACAATCGGTGGGGAAAGGCTACACCTTC. Its translation is CASSLQSVGKGYTF.

This chain uses TRBV7-2 with TRBJ1-1; D is ambiguous. The CDR3 is 14 residues long. CDR1 and CDR2 (germline): SGHTA, FQGNSA. The V gene lost 5 bases and the J gene lost 0 bases, with 10 bases spanning the gap. The chain's CDR3 is CASSPGRLNTEAFF. CDR3 nucleotide sequence: TGTGCCAGCAGCCCCGGAAGACTGAACACTGAAGCTTTCTTT.

The chain joins TRBV7-2 to TRBJ2-1, with TRBD2 matching over 7 bases. This CDR3 contains 16 residues. Looked up from germline, CDR1 is SGHTA and CDR2 is FQGNSA. Losses at the gene ends were 1 base for V and 6 bases for J; bases not matched to a gene: 9. CDR3 bases: TGTGCCAGCAGCTTAGAGCGGGGTCAGTTCCGCAATGAGCAGTTCTTC. It encodes CASSLERGQFRNEQFF.

Turning to this clone: Other nucleotide sequences in the sample specify the same CDR3. V is TRBV27 and J is TRBJ2-1; tentatively, D is TRBD2 (6 bases). CDR3 length: 14 amino acids. CDR1 MNHEY and CDR2 SMNVEV come from the germline V gene (reference sequence). V was pared by 0 bases and J by 6 bases, with 9 bases between. CDR3 amino acids: CASSLSGTGNEQFF. The DNA for the CDR3 is TGTGCCAGCAGTTTATCCGGGACTGGCAATGAGCAGTTCTTC.